A selection of T cell receptor beta chains follows, all from one sample in a study of PD-L1 blockade in urothelial cancer. Clones were read by immunoSEQ multiplex PCR, and TCRdb kept only the in-frame ones, dropping some. Here the sample spans over 65,000 clones, roughly 90% being singletons. Sequenced here: PBMCs, sampled around atezolizumab (anti-PD-L1) treatment. The receptor source for this set is a man in his 70s with urothelial cancer. Each CDR3 is given with its conserved first and last residue. The D gene is left open where the match is weak. The size field is filled for only some rows; it gives once, few, many or a size class.

cdr3_nt cdr3_aa j_call v_call d_call clone_size
TGCGCCAGCAGCCAAGGGACAGAAGAGACCCAGTACTTC CASSQGTEETQYF TRBJ2-5 TRBV4-1 . .
TGTGCCAGCAGTGAGGGGACAGGGCTTGGGGCCAAAAACATTCAGTACTTC CASSEGTGLGAKNIQYF TRBJ2-4 TRBV25-1 TRBD1 .
TGTGCCAGCAGAGCAGGGGTAGTTGAAGCTTTCTTT CASRAGVVEAFF TRBJ1-1 TRBV25-1 . .
TGTGCCAGCAGTGCCGGCCGGGTCTCTCTTACAGATACGCAGTATTTT CASSAGRVSLTDTQYF TRBJ2-3 TRBV6-1 . .
TGTGCCAGCAGCTTATTGCGGGATCGGACTGAGCAGTTCTTC CASSLLRDRTEQFF TRBJ2-1 TRBV7-8 . .
TGTGCAAGTCCCTGTGAGGGGACAGGGCACCAGGGCGACCTTTACGAGCAGTACTTC CASPCEGTGHQGDLYEQYF TRBJ2-7 TRBV12-2 . .
TGTGCCAGCAGCTTGGCCTTACAGGTCCTCTACGAGCAGTACTTC CASSLALQVLYEQYF TRBJ2-7 TRBV5-5 . .
TGTGCCAGCAGTGAAGCCCACCCGACTATCAATGAGCAGTTCTTC CASSEAHPTINEQFF TRBJ2-1 TRBV6-1 . .
TGTGCCAGCAAAAGGCTAGCGGGAGGCTCCTACGAGCAGTACTTC CASKRLAGGSYEQYF TRBJ2-7 TRBV6-5 TRBD2 .
TGTGCCAGCAGGGCCCCCGGACTAGGGGTGGGGGAGCAGTACTTC CASRAPGLGVGEQYF TRBJ2-7 TRBV2 TRBD2 .
TGTGCCAGCAGTTTGTCCCCAATCTCTGGAAACACCATATATTTT CASSLSPISGNTIYF TRBJ1-3 TRBV28 . .
TGTGCCAGCAGCTCCGCGGGGGGGCCCGACTACGAGCAGTACTTC CASSSAGGPDYEQYF TRBJ2-7 TRBV14 TRBD2 .
TGTGCCAGCAGTTTTAGGGGTGGAACTGAAGCTTTCTTT CASSFRGGTEAFF TRBJ1-1 TRBV27 . .
TGTGCCAGCGTCTTTCGGGGGACGAGGGGCTCCTACAATGAGCAGTTCTTC CASVFRGTRGSYNEQFF TRBJ2-1 TRBV5-8 . .
TGTGCCAGCAGCGAGGGGACTAGCGGGAGGGCCGTTTTGGAGACCCAGTACTTC CASSEGTSGRAVLETQYF TRBJ2-5 TRBV7-9 TRBD2 .
TGTGCCAGCTCACCACCCACTAGCGGGGTCTACGAGCAGTACTTC CASSPPTSGVYEQYF TRBJ2-7 TRBV18 TRBD2 few
TGTGCCAGCAGCACCAGGGGGCCCGGGGCCAACGTCCTGACTTTC CASSTRGPGANVLTF TRBJ2-6 TRBV28 TRBD1 .